This T cell receptor (beta chain) was sequenced during a study of blood T cell repertoires in COVID-19. Study-wide background: T cells, B-cell-depleted T cells, or PBMCs provided the cDNA or gDNA that served as material.

Unmatched junction bases numbered 11, after V lost 5 bases and J lost 11 bases. This CDR3 has 13 amino acids. In the study's own analysis: Reference gene primer amplification in the assay estimated nucleated cell counts. The repertoire was sequenced with immunoSEQ multiplex PCR; TCRdb's copy has only in-frame clones and lacks some. V, J and clone size are taken as reported in that table, and D and trimming were inferred from the DNA itself. The sample carries around 230,000 clones, roughly 86% recorded once. The chain uses TRBV12-3 or TRBV12-4 and TRBJ1-1, with 7 bases that match TRBD1. Sequencing input: PBMCs or T cells enriched from blood (not recorded which). This receptor was taken from a woman aged 40 to 55 with acute COVID-19. The CDR3 is CASSPDRVIAAFF. CDR3 coding DNA: TGTGCCAGCAGTCCTGACAGGGTGATAGCTGCTTTCTTT.